Below are 16 T cell receptor beta chains sequenced from a single sample in a study of cytomegalovirus exposure and HLA in healthy donors. Vbeta (60) and Jbeta (13) primers were used in the PCR. Method: immunoSEQ multiplex PCR; TCRdb's copy keeps in-frame clones and lacks some. In the table there are some 120,000 clones, about 81% of which are singletons. The source material was PBMCs. These receptors were obtained from a woman in her 30s in good health and CMV-seronegative.

The chain carries TRBV7-3 and TRBJ1-1; D is unresolved. Germline loops: CDR1 SGHTA, CDR2 FQGTGA. The V end was cut by 5 bases, the J end by 1 base, with 8 bases between. This CDR3 has 13 residues. CDR3 DNA: TGTGCCAGCAGCCGAGAGGCGAACACTGAAGCTTTCTTT. Its protein product is CASSREANTEAFF.

The chain carries TRBV18 and TRBJ2-5; 9 nucleotides agree with TRBD1. The CDR3 runs to 14 residues. Germline V gene lookup returns CDR1 KGHSH and CDR2 LQKENI. J lost 4 bases, V lost 5 bases, and 5 bases had no gene match. The CDR3 region is CASSSQQGAETQYF. The DNA of the CDR3 is TGTGCCAGCTCATCACAACAGGGGGCAGAGACCCAGTACTTC. Full variable domain (rest looked up from reference TRBV18 and TRBJ2-5): NAGVMQNPRHLVRRRGQEARLRCSPMKGHSHVYWYRQLPEEGLKFMVYLQKENIIDESGMPKERFSAEFPKEGPSILRIQQVVRGDSAAYFCASSSQQGAETQYFGPGTRLLVL.

The rearrangement joins TRBV4-2 to TRBJ2-5; the match to TRBD2 covers 11 bases. The CDR3 has 18 amino acids. V lost 3 bases and J lost 3; bases outside the gene matches: 12. CDR1 and CDR2 (germline): LGHNA, YNFKEQ. Written as DNA, the CDR3 is TGTGCCAGCAGCCAGGAACTCCGGGCGACTAGCGGGGAAGAGACCCAGTACTTC. It codes for CASSQELRATSGEETQYF.

The chain recombines TRBV7-8 with TRBJ2-2, with a possible D match to TRBD2 (6 bases). Trimming cost V 5 bases and J 7 bases, with 14 bases left between them. Germline loops: CDR1 SGHVS, CDR2 FQNEAQ. The CDR3 covers 14 residues. CDR3 DNA sequence: TGTGCCAGCAGCAATGTTGTGGGGGGCGGGGAGCTGTTTTTT. This codes for CASSNVVGGGELFF. Drawing the rest from reference TRBV7-8 and TRBJ2-2, the complete variable domain is GAGVSQSPRYKVAKRGQDVALRCDPISGHVSLFWYQQALGQGPEFLTYFQNEAQLDKSGLPSDRFFAERPEGSVSTLKIQRTQQEDSAVYLCASSNVVGGGELFFGEGSRLTVL.

In this sample, this clone turned up once. The gene calls are TRBV18 and TRBJ1-6; 9 bases line up with TRBD1. The length of the CDR3 is 16 residues. The J segment lost 6 bases and the V segment lost 2 bases, leaving 5 bases of the junction unmatched. CDR1 and CDR2 from the germline V gene are KGHSH and LQKENI. The CDR3 bases are TGTGCCAGCTCACCAGTTCCGGGACAGGGTAATTCACCCCTCCACTTT. Translated, it gives CASSPVPGQGNSPLHF.

J is TRBJ2-2 and V is TRBV6-1, with TRBD1 as a possible D gene (5 bases). The CDR3 has 15 residues. The V end was cut by 6 bases, the J end by 6 bases, with 17 bases between. Germline CDR1 and CDR2: MNHNS and SASEGT. The CDR3 region has the DNA TGTGCCAGCAGCCAGGCCACAGGATTGTCCGGGGAGCTGTTTTTT. Its translation: CASSQATGLSGELFF.

This rearrangement joins TRBV7-2 to TRBJ2-7; TRBD1 might be the D (5 bases). Deletions cut 1 base from V and 6 bases from J, with 13 bases between. This CDR3 has 14 residues. Germline-derived CDR1 and CDR2 are SGHTA and FQGNSA. The chain's CDR3 is CASSLGRIQGEQYF. DNA for the CDR3: TGTGCCAGCAGCTTAGGGCGGATTCAGGGCGAGCAGTACTTC.

V and J are TRBV25-1 and TRBJ2-3, with TRBD2 identical over 10 bases. The V segment lost 5 bases and the J segment 2 bases; nucleotides outside the gene matches: 7. Germline V gives CDR1 MGHDK, CDR2 SYGVNS. The CDR3 is made up of 16 amino acids. The CDR3 loop reads CASSSILAGYTDTQYF. The CDR3 nucleotides read TGTGCCAGCAGTTCCATACTAGCGGGGTACACAGATACGCAGTATTTT.

The rearrangement uses TRBV27 and TRBJ2-6, with 7 positions matching TRBD1. The CDR3 spans 14 residues. V lost 8 bases and J lost 6; bases outside the gene matches: 7. Looked up from germline, CDR1 is MNHEY and CDR2 is SMNVEV (reference sequence). CDR3: CASAKTGKANVLTF. CDR3 DNA sequence: TGTGCCAGCGCGAAGACAGGGAAGGCCAACGTCCTGACTTTC.

This chain links TRBV23-1 with TRBJ1-1, with D tentatively TRBD1 (5 bases). TRBV23-1 is an open reading frame whose function is uncertain. The CDR3 sequence is 17 residues long. The ends were cut back, 2 bases at V and 2 bases at J, with 18 bases in the middle. CDR3 in amino acids: CASSQRIGAGQNTEAFF. CDR3 DNA sequence: TGCGCCAGCAGTCAAAGAATAGGGGCTGGTCAAAACACTGAAGCTTTCTTT.

V is TRBV11-2 and J is TRBJ2-7, with D unresolved. The CDR3 loop spans 15 amino acids. The germline CDR1 and CDR2 sequences are SGHAT and FQNNGV. Trimming shortened V by 5 bases and J by 3 bases, and 17 bases separated the two germline ends. CDR3 sequence (DNA): TGTGCCAGCAGCCTAGTAGGTTCAGACAACTACGAGCAGTACTTC. This gives the protein CASSLVGSDNYEQYF. Full variable domain (missing parts from reference TRBV11-2 and TRBJ2-7): EAGVAQSPRYKIIEKRQSVAFWCNPISGHATLYWYQQILGQGPKLLIQFQNNGVVDDSQLPKDRFSAERLKGVDSTLKIQPAKLEDSAVYLCASSLVGSDNYEQYFGPGTRLTVT.

The gene calls are TRBV6-1 and TRBJ1-6; a weak D match, TRBD1 (6 bases). The CDR3 loop spans 14 amino acids. In germline, CDR1 is MNHNS, CDR2 SASEGT. Trimming took off 7 bases at V and 2 bases at J, with 9 bases between the two ends. The CDR3 region is CASISGAYNSPLHF. CDR3 coding DNA: TGTGCCAGCATATCAGGGGCCTATAATTCACCCCTCCACTTT.

The rearrangement joins TRBV4-3 to TRBJ1-1; D gene unclear. V lost 2 bases and J 4 bases, leaving 20 bases between the germline ends. Germline loops: CDR1 LGHNA, CDR2 YSLEER. The CDR3 is 17 amino acids. CDR3 nucleotide sequence: TGCGCCAGCAGCCAATCCACTAGGGCCCCCCGAGGCACTGAAGCTTTCTTT. Its translation: CASSQSTRAPRGTEAFF.

This clone was counted only a few times. The chain combines TRBV5-6 with TRBJ1-2, with D possibly matching TRBD1 (6 bases). The CDR3 length is 15 residues. The V gene's germline CDR1 is SGHDT and CDR2 YYEEEE. V was trimmed by 4 bases and J by 0 bases, leaving 13 bases between them. The CDR3 nucleotides read TGTGCCAGCAGCACATGGACAGTAGCTAACTATGGCTACACCTTC. Translation: CASSTWTVANYGYTF.

This clone showed up just once. The V gene is TRBV30, the J gene TRBJ2-5; 7 positions match TRBD1. V was clipped by 6 bases and J by 9 bases; unmatched bases: 16. The CDR3 totals 14 residues. CDR1 and CDR2 (germline): GTSNPN, SVGIG (reference sequence). CDR3 DNA: TGTGCCTGCCGTCCGGGACAGAGTTTTGGGGCCCAGTACTTC. The encoded protein is CACRPGQSFGAQYF.

The chain has TRBV19 and TRBJ2-5, with a tentative D call TRBD2 (6 bases). Germline lookup yields CDR1 LNHDA and CDR2 SQIVND (reference sequence). The CDR3 contains 15 residues. Between the trimmed V and J ends, which lost 3 bases and 3 bases, there was a span of 14 bases. CDR3: CASSMSRGREETQYF. The DNA for the CDR3 is TGTGCCAGTAGTATGTCCCGGGGGAGAGAAGAGACCCAGTACTTC.